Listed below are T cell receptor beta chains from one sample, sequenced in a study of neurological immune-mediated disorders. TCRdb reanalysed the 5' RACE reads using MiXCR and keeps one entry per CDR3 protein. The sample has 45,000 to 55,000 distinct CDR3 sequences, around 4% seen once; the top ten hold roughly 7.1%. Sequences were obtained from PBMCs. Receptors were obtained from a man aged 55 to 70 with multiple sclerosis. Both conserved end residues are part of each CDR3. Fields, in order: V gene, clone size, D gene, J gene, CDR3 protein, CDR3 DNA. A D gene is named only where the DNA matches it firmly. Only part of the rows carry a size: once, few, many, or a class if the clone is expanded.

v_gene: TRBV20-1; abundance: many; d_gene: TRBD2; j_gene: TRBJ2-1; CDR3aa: CSALKNPTSGGSYNEQFF; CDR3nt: TGCAGTGCTCTAAAAAACCCGACTAGCGGGGGGTCCTACAATGAGCAGTTCTTC
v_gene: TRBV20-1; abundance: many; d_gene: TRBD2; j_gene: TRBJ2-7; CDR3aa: CSARDRTSGSYEQYF; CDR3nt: TGCAGTGCTAGAGATCGGACTAGCGGGAGTTACGAGCAGTACTTC
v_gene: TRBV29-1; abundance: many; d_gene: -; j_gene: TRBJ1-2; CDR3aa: CSVMGWDYGYTF; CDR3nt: TGCAGCGTTATGGGCTGGGACTATGGCTACACCTTC
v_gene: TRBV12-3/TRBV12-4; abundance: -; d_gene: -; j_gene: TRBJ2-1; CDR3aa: CASSSPVNEQFF; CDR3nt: TGTGCCAGCAGTTCCCCGGTTAATGAGCAGTTCTTC
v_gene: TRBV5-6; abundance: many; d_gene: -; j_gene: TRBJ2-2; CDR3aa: CASRSSGNTGELFF; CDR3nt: TGTGCCAGCAGGTCCAGCGGGAACACCGGGGAGCTGTTTTTT
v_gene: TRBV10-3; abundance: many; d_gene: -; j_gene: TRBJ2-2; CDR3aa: CATRGRTGELFF; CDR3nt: TGTGCCACCAGAGGCCGCACCGGGGAGCTGTTTTTT
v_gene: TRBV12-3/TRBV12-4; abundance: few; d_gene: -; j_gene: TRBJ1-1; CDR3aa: CASSFSEAFF; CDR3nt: TGTGCCAGCAGTTTTTCTGAAGCTTTCTTT
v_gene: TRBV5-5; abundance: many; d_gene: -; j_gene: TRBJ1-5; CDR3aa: CASSFGMNNQPQHF; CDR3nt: TGTGCCAGCAGCTTCGGGATGAACAATCAGCCCCAGCATTTT
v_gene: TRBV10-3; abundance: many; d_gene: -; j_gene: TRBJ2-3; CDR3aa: CAISEGGIKTDTQYF; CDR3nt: TGTGCCATCAGTGAGGGCGGGATTAAGACAGATACGCAGTATTTT
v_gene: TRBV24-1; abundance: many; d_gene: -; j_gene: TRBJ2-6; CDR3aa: CATSDWRGPGANVLTF; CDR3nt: TGTGCCACCAGTGATTGGAGGGGACCTGGGGCCAACGTCCTGACTTTC
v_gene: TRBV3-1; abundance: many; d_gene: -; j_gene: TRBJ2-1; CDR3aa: CASRPGRGRGRNEQFF; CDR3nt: TGTGCCAGCCGACCCGGGAGGGGGAGGGGGCGAAATGAGCAGTTCTTC
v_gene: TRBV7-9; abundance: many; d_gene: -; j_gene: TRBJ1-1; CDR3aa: CASSLTSMPAFF; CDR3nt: TGTGCCAGCAGCCTCACTTCAATGCCCGCTTTCTTT
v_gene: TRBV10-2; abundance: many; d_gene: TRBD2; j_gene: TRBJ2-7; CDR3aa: CASSAGGGYEQYF; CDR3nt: TGCGCCAGCAGTGCCGGCGGGGGCTACGAGCAGTACTTC
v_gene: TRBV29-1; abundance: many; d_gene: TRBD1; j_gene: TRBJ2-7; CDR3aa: CSGRQGSYEQYF; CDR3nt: TGCAGCGGCAGACAGGGGTCCTACGAGCAGTACTTC
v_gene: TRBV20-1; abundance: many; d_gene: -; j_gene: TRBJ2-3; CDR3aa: CSARENRGGDTQYF; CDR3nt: TGCAGTGCTAGAGAGAACAGGGGAGGGGATACGCAGTATTTT
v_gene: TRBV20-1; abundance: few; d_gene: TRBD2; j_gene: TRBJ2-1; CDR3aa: CTGRGDSYNEQFF; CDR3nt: TGCACCGGACGGGGGGACTCCTACAATGAGCAGTTCTTC
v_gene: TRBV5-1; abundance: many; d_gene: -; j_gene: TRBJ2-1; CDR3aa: CASSQPLGQSSYNEQFF; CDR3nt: TGCGCCAGCAGCCAACCCCTCGGGCAGAGCTCCTACAATGAGCAGTTCTTC
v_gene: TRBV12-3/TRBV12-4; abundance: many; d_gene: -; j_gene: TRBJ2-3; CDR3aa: CASSRPSTDTQYF; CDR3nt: TGTGCCAGCAGTCGCCCTAGCACAGATACGCAGTATTTT
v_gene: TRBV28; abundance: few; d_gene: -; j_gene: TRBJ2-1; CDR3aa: CASMMGGRGDNEQFF; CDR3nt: TGTGCCAGTATGATGGGCGGTCGTGGGGACAATGAGCAGTTCTTC
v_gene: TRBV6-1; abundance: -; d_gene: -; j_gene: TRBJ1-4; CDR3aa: CASTSVGRPEKLFF; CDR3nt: TGTGCCAGCACGAGCGTCGGCCGACCTGAAAAACTGTTTTTT
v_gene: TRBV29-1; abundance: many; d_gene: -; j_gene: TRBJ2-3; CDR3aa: CSVPPGTDTQYF; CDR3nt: TGCAGCGTGCCTCCAGGCACAGATACGCAGTATTTT
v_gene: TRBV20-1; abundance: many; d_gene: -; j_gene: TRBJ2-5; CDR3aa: CSALQTPAGETQYF; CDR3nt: TGCAGTGCTTTACAGACTCCGGCAGGAGAGACCCAGTACTTC
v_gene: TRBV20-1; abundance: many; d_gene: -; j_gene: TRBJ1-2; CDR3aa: CSAKPPGDLRGYTF; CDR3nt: TGCAGTGCAAAACCCCCAGGGGACCTGCGGGGCTACACCTTC
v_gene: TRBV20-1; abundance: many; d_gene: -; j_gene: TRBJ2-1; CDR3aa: CSARDHPGAQFF; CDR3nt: TGCAGTGCTAGAGATCATCCCGGGGCGCAGTTCTTC
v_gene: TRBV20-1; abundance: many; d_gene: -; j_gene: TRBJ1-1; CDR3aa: CSSDTGGARTEAFF; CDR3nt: TGCAGTTCAGATACCGGGGGGGCACGGACTGAAGCTTTCTTT
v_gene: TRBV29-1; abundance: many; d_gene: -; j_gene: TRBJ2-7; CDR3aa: CSLEVDSDPYEQYF; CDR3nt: TGCAGCCTAGAAGTGGACAGTGATCCCTACGAGCAGTACTTC
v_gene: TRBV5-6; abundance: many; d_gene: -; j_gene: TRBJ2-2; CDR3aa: CASSSVPTGELFF; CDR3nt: TGTGCCAGCAGCTCCGTTCCCACCGGGGAGCTGTTTTTT
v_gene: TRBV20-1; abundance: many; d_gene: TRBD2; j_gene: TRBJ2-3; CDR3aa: CSATPGLAEQTSVTDTQYF; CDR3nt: TGCAGTGCCACACCGGGACTAGCGGAACAAACCAGTGTCACAGATACGCAGTATTTT
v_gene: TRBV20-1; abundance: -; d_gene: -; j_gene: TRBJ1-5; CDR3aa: CSAPVNNKTQNF; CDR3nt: TGCAGTGCCCCCGTTAACAATAAGACCCAGAATTTT
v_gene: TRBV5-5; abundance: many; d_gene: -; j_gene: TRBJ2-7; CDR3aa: CASSQTPATASEQYF; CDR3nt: TGTGCCAGCAGCCAAACTCCGGCAACAGCGAGCGAGCAGTACTTC
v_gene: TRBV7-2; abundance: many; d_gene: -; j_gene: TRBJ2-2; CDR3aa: CASSSYRVAGNTGELFF; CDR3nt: TGTGCCAGCAGCTCGTACAGGGTAGCGGGGAACACCGGGGAGCTGTTTTTT
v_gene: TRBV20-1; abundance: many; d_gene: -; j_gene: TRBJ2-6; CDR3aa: CSARTGANVLTF; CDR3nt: TGCAGTGCTAGAACCGGGGCCAACGTCCTGACTTTC
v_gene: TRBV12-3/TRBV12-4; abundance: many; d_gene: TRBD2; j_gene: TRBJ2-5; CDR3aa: CASKLAVYQETQYF; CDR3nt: TGTGCCAGCAAACTAGCGGTATATCAAGAGACCCAGTACTTC